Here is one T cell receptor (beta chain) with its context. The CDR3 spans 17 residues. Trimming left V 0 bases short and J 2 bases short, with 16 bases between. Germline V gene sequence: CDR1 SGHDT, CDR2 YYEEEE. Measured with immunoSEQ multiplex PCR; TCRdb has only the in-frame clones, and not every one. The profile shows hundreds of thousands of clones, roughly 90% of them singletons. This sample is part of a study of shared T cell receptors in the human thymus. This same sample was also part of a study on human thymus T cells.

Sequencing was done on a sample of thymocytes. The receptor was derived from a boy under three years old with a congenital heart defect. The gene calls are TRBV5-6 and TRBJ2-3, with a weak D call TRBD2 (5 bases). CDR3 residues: CASSLALRERVTDTQYF. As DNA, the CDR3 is TGTGCCAGCAGCTTGGCCTTGAGGGAGAGGGTCACAGATACGCAGTATTTT. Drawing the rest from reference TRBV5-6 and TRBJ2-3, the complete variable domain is DAGVTQSPTHLIKTRGQQVTLRCSPKSGHDTVSWYQQALGQGPQFIFQYYEEEERQRGNFPDRFSGHQFPNYSSELNVNALLLGDSALYLCASSLALRERVTDTQYFGPGTRLTVL.